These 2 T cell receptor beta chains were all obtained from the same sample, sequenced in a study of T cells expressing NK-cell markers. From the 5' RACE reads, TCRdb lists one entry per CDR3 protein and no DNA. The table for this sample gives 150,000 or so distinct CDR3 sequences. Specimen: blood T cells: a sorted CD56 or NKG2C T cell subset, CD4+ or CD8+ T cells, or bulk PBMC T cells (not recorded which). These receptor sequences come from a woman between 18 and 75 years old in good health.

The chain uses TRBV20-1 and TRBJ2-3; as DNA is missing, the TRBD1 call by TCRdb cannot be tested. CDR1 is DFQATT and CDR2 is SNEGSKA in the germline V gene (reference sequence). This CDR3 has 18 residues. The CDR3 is CSARGWLAGGYSTDTQYF.

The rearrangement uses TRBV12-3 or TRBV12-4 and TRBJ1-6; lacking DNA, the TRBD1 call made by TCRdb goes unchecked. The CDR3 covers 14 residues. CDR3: CASSLGAGNSPLHF.